These 13 T cell receptor beta chains originate from one sample sequenced in a study of T cells in women clearing cervical HPV infection listed by TCRdb under 2018. Libraries were built with the immunoSEQ multiplex PCR assay. This immuneACCESS table, as held by TCRdb, lists in-frame sequences with V and J called but not all clones. Of the missing ones, under half trace to an unresolved V gene in checked studies; the others have no known cause. The sample table on file contains tens of thousands of clones. Under 8.5% of the sample lies in the top ten. The specimen was blood buffy coat. The receptors were gathered from a woman between 18 and 69 years old with a cervical HPV16 infection that either progressed to CIN3+ or cleared (not recorded which).

A remark on this clone: Sequencing ends 3 residues short of the CDR3 end; the germline J gene provides the rest. The genes are TRBV20-1 and TRBJ1-5; 7 nucleotides line up with TRBD1. V was pared by 3 bases and J by 4 bases, with 12 bases of the junction left unmatched. The CDR3 is 16 amino acids. Germline V lookup: CDR1 DFQATT, CDR2 SNEGSKA (reference sequence). The part of the CDR3 DNA that was read is TGCAGTGCTAGCCCCCCAGACAGGGAGTGGAATCAGCCC. Translated, it gives CSASPPDREWNQP. The CDR3 in its entirety is CSASPPDREWNQPQHF.

For this clone: Coverage ceases 3 residues before the CDR3 finishes, and the germline J gene fills in the end. This chain links TRBV14 with TRBJ1-2; 8 bases agree with TRBD1. Losses at the gene ends were 4 bases for V and 7 bases for J; bases not matched to a gene: 8. The germline V gene has CDR1 SGHDN and CDR2 FVKESK. CDR3 length: 14 amino acids. CDR3 DNA (partial): TGTGCCAGCAGCCCCCAACAGGGGGTAGGTGGC. Protein: CASSPQQGVGG. The full-length CDR3 reads as CASSPQQGVGGYTF.

CDR3 DNA (partial): TGTGCCAGCAGGATAGACAGGGCGGAGACC. Residues: CASRIDRAET. The complete CDR3 protein is CASRIDRAETQYF. This chain joins TRBV5-4 and TRBJ2-5, with 7 bases aligning to TRBD1. The CDR3 is cut off 3 residues early in the read; its end comes from the germline J gene. The V gene end was trimmed by 5 bases and the J gene end by 5 bases; junction bases not matched to a gene: 6. Germline CDR1 SGHNT, CDR2 YYREEE (reference sequence). This CDR3 has 13 residues.

A remark on this clone: The read stops 3 residues short of the end of the CDR3; the missing end is completed from the germline J gene. The J gene is TRBJ2-3, the V gene TRBV30; D may be TRBD2 (5 bases). Germline values: CDR1 GTSNPN, CDR2 SVGIG (reference sequence). The CDR3 has 16 residues. V was cut by 3 bases and J by 1 base, with 17 bases left in between. This CDR3 reads CAWRKGLASGTDTQYF. The part of the CDR3 DNA that was read is TGTGCCTGGAGAAAAGGGCTAGCATCTGGCACAGATACG.

In the case of this clone: The CDR3 end falls 3 residues outside the read, so it is completed with the germline J gene. The chain joins TRBV3-1 (or the pseudogene TRBV3-2) to TRBJ2-3, with 10 bases aligning to TRBD2. The CDR3 runs 16 residues. Germline CDR1 LGHDT, CDR2 YNNKEL (reference sequence). V shed 3 bases and J 0 bases; nucleotides not matched to a gene: 3. Incomplete CDR3 DNA: TGTGCCAGCAGCCAGCAGCGGGGGGGGAGCACAGATACG. Its protein product is CASSQQRGGSTDT. The whole CDR3 reads CASSQQRGGSTDTQYF.

As concerns this clone: The CDR3 goes on 3 residues after the read ends, and that part is filled in from the germline J gene. This chain connects TRBV20-1 to TRBJ2-1; no clear D. The CDR3 totals 12 residues. The germline V and J ends were trimmed by 5 bases and 3 bases, with 8 bases remaining between them. Germline V lookup: CDR1 DFQATT, CDR2 SNEGSKA (reference sequence). CDR3 DNA (partial): TGCAGTGCTTCCCTCGGCTACAATGAG. Residues: CSASLGYNE. The whole CDR3 sequence is CSASLGYNEQFF.

The covered CDR3 bases are TGTGCCAGCAGCAGGGACAGGGGTTACGAG. Amino acid sequence: CASSRDRGYE. The full CDR3 protein reads CASSRDRGYEQYF. The chain combines TRBV9 with TRBJ2-7; 10 nucleotides align to TRBD1. From the germline J gene comes the end of the CDR3, since the read stops 3 residues before it. This CDR3 region has 13 residues. CDR1 SGDLS and CDR2 YYNGEE come from the germline V gene. V dropped 4 bases and J dropped 4; count of bases not matched to a gene: 2.

On this clone: Read coverage stops 3 residues before the CDR3 terminus; the germline J gene supplies the remainder. The sample contains more than one DNA sequence encoding this CDR3. The gene calls are TRBV2 and TRBJ2-6; D is unclear. This CDR3 contains 14 residues. Trimming took off 6 bases at V and 2 bases at J, with 8 bases between the two ends. Germline V gene data show CDR1 as SNHLY and CDR2 as FYNNEI. This CDR3 is CASRPKAGANVLTF. The covered CDR3 bases are TGTGCCAGCAGACCCAAGGCTGGGGCCAACGTC. Full variable domain (missing parts from reference TRBV2 and TRBJ2-6): EPEVTQTPSHQVTQMGQEVILRCVPISNHLYFYWYRQILGQKVEFLVSFYNNEISEKSEIFDDQFSVERPDGSNFTLKIRSTKLEDSAMYFCASRPKAGANVLTFGAGSRLTVL.

For this clone: The CDR3 extends 3 residues past the end of the read, so its final part is completed from the germline J gene. The V gene is TRBV5-1, the J gene TRBJ2-5; 8 bases are shared with TRBD2. Germline CDR1 SGHRS, CDR2 YFSETQ. This CDR3 is built from 15 residues. After removal of 5 bases from V and 4 bases from J, the junction contained 10 bases not matched to a gene. The CDR3 bases that were read are TGCGCCAGCAGGAGGGATGCGGGGGGCGGAGAGACC. Its translation is CASRRDAGGGET. The whole CDR3 reads CASRRDAGGGETQYF.

A remark on this clone: The sequenced fragment ends 3 residues before the CDR3 boundary, so the rest is inferred from the germline J gene. The V and J genes are TRBV7-2 and TRBJ2-5; the match to TRBD2 covers 8 bases. J gave up 3 bases and V 3 bases, and 3 bases lay outside the gene matches. This CDR3 is built from 14 residues. CDR1 is SGHTA, CDR2 FQGNSA, per germline. CDR3 DNA, as far as it was read: TGTGCCAGCAGCTTCGGGGGGGTTAAAGAGACC. It translates to CASSFGGVKET. The CDR3 in its entirety is CASSFGGVKETQYF.

A note on this clone: The missing CDR3 end, 3 residues past where the read stops, is filled in from the germline J gene. The chain employs TRBV5-4 and TRBJ1-6; D not certain. CDR1 and CDR2 (germline): SGHNT, YYREEE (reference sequence). Trimming took 0 bases from V and 8 from J, leaving 15 bases between them. This CDR3 has 16 residues. The CDR3: CASSLDLARRDSPLHF. The CDR3 bases that were read are TGTGCCAGCAGCTTGGACCTTGCCAGGCGGGATTCACCC.

Of note for this clone: Sequencing ends 3 residues short of the CDR3 end; the germline J gene provides the rest. The rearrangement links TRBV19 to TRBJ1-4, with 9 bases aligning to TRBD1. The CDR3 spans 15 residues. Trimming at V came to 5 bases and at J to 7 bases, leaving 8 bases not matched to a gene. Germline CDR1 reads LNHDA; CDR2 reads SQIVND (reference sequence). The DNA read from the CDR3 is TGTGCCAGTAGTCCCAGGACAGGGGCGAGTGAAAAA. This gives the protein CASSPRTGASEK. The CDR3 reads in full as CASSPRTGASEKLFF.

A remark on this clone: The CDR3 end lies 3 residues beyond the end of the read and is filled in from the germline J gene. This sequence joins TRBV19 and TRBJ2-2; D possibly corresponds to TRBD2 (6 bases). Germline-derived CDR1 and CDR2 are LNHDA and SQIVND (reference sequence). The V gene lost 6 bases and the J gene lost 6 bases, with 14 bases spanning the gap. This CDR3 contains 14 residues. The part of the CDR3 DNA that was read is TGTGCCAGTAGGCGTTGGGCGGGGTCCGGGGAG. Translated, it gives CASRRWAGSGE. The entire CDR3 reads CASRRWAGSGELFF.